This T cell receptor beta chain emerged from a study of T cell changes during pregnancy in multiple sclerosis. The CDR3 has 14 amino acids. Germline loops: CDR1 MDHEN, CDR2 SYDVKM. The V and J ends lost 4 bases and 4 bases, in that order; junction bases with no gene match: 6. Measured with immunoSEQ multiplex PCR; TCRdb has only the in-frame clones, and not every one. This table has around 30,000 clones, 85% to 95% appearing once. Specimen: CD8+ T cells from peripheral blood mononuclear cells, collected before pregnancy. The TCR was taken from a female donor with multiple sclerosis, enrolled in a pregnancy study. This rearrangement joins TRBV28 to TRBJ2-7; 8 bases agree with TRBD1. CDR3 sequence: CASSSYRGVYEQYF. CDR3 nucleotides: TGTGCCAGCAGTTCCTACAGGGGGGTGTACGAGCAGTACTTC.